This TCR beta chain was recovered during a study of cytomegalovirus exposure and HLA in healthy donors. Overall study findings and caveats: Presence/absence analyses rested on an assumption that sequencing depth was roughly uniform across donors.

60 Vbeta and 13 Jbeta primers were used in PCR. Method: immunoSEQ multiplex PCR; TCRdb's copy keeps in-frame clones and lacks some. The sample carries around 160,000 clones, roughly 80% recorded once. The CDR3 is 15 residues long. The J segment lost 3 bases and the V segment lost 4 bases, leaving 5 bases of the junction unmatched. The germline V gene encodes CDR1 SGHNT and CDR2 YENEEA. For this clone: Its matching antigen is unknown.

V is TRBV11-3 and J is TRBJ2-3, with 9 bases aligning to TRBD1. Input material: PBMCs. The sequence was obtained from a male donor in good health and CMV-seronegative. The CDR3 loop reads CASSSGTGLTDTQYF. The CDR3, as DNA: TGTGCCAGCAGCTCCGGGACAGGGTTGACAGATACGCAGTATTTT.